The rows below give T cell receptor beta chains drawn from one sample of a study of monozygotic twins with cystic fibrosis. Sequenced by immunoSEQ multiplex PCR; TCRdb stores in-frame clones only, minus some. This table has about 14,000 clones, roughly 91% appearing once. The source material was blood. All receptors come from a girl aged 2-10 years with cystic fibrosis. Each CDR3 is given with its conserved first and last residue. The order of the fields is V gene, J gene, clone size, D gene, CDR3 DNA, CDR3 protein. The D gene is left open where the match is weak. A clone size is listed for some rows: how often the clone was seen (once, few, many), or a class if it is expanded.

>TRBV27|TRBJ2-7|-|-
TGTGCCAGCACCCCGGGCCACGACCTCTACGAGCAGTACTTC
CASTPGHDLYEQYF
>TRBV28|TRBJ2-7|-|-
TGTGCCAGCAGTTCAACAGGGTTGCCCCGTTACGAGCAGTACTTC
CASSSTGLPRYEQYF
>TRBV7-6|TRBJ2-1|-|-
TGTGCCAGCAGCCAAGATTGGGGGCGGAATGAGCAGTTCTTC
CASSQDWGRNEQFF
>TRBV15|TRBJ2-1|-|-
TGTGCCACCAGCAGAGTACACAATGAGCAGTTCTTC
CATSRVHNEQFF
>TRBV11-3|TRBJ1-1|-|-
TGTGCCAGCAGCGCCGAACCGACAGGGAACACTGAAGCTTTCTTT
CASSAEPTGNTEAFF
>TRBV27|TRBJ2-7|-|TRBD1
TGTGCCAGCAGTCTGGACAGGTTAAACTACGAGCAGTACTTC
CASSLDRLNYEQYF
>TRBV7-6|TRBJ1-5|-|-
TGTGCCAGCAGCCCGACAGTAGATAGCAATCAGCCCCAGCATTTT
CASSPTVDSNQPQHF
>TRBV5-1|TRBJ2-7|-|-
TGCGCCAGCAGCTCCCCGTCCAGGGTGAACTACGAGCAGTACTTC
CASSSPSRVNYEQYF
>TRBV30|TRBJ1-2|-|-
TGTGCCTGGAGTGTAGGGGCCCTTAGCTATGGCTACACCTTC
CAWSVGALSYGYTF
>TRBV9|TRBJ1-1|-|-
TGTGCCAGCAGCGCTGAGCTAACAGGGTTCAACACTGAAGCTTTCTTT
CASSAELTGFNTEAFF
>TRBV4-1|TRBJ2-1|-|TRBD1
TGCGCCAGCAGCCTCCCCGGTGGGACAGGGGCGGCTGAGCAGTTCTTC
CASSLPGGTGAAEQFF
>TRBV28|TRBJ2-1|-|-
TGTGCCATCTCCCGAGATACAGGTGGGATAACCAATGAGCAGTTCTTC
CAISRDTGGITNEQFF
>TRBV7-9|TRBJ2-7|few|TRBD2
TGTGCCAGCAGGAAAACTAGCGGGGGCTACGAGCAGTACTTC
CASRKTSGGYEQYF
>TRBV5-4|TRBJ2-7|-|TRBD1
TGTGCCAGCAGCGTTGACAGGGTCGACGAGCAGTACTTC
CASSVDRVDEQYF
>TRBV27|TRBJ2-5|-|TRBD1
TGTGCCAGCAGCTGGGACAGACAAGAGACCCAGTACTTC
CASSWDRQETQYF
>TRBV2|TRBJ2-7|-|-
TGTGCCAGCAGTGATGAGGTTTCCACGAGCTCCTACGAGCAGTACTTC
CASSDEVSTSSYEQYF
>TRBV15|TRBJ1-1|-|-
TGTGCCACCGCCGAGATTGACGTTAACACTGAAGCTTTCTTT
CATAEIDVNTEAFF
>TRBV28|TRBJ2-7|-|-
TGTGCCAGCAGTCCCCCTTTGGGCACATCAAAGGACGAGCAGTACTTC
CASSPPLGTSKDEQYF
>TRBV2|TRBJ2-5|few|-
TGTGCCAGCTTTGGAGGCCCCGAGAACCAAGAGACCCAGTACTTC
CASFGGPENQETQYF
>TRBV28|TRBJ2-7|-|TRBD1
TGTGCCAGCAGTCCCTCCGGGACAGGCTCCTACGAGCAGTACTTC
CASSPSGTGSYEQYF
>TRBV5-1|TRBJ2-6|-|-
TGCGCCAGCAGCGAGGGCTCTGGGGCCAACGTCCTGACTTTC
CASSEGSGANVLTF
>TRBV6-6|TRBJ1-2|-|TRBD1
TGTGCCAGCGGACAGGTAGCTAACTATGGCTACACCTTC
CASGQVANYGYTF
>TRBV10-3|TRBJ2-2|-|-
TGTGCCATCAGTGAGTCGTGGGCTCTGAACACCGGGGAGCTGTTTTTT
CAISESWALNTGELFF
>TRBV28|TRBJ2-7|-|-
TGTGCCAGCAGTTCCCGGCCGAGCTCCTACGAGCAGTACTTC
CASSSRPSSYEQYF
>TRBV5-1|TRBJ2-7|-|TRBD1
TGCGCCAGCAGCCCGAGACAGGGGACGGCCTACGAGCAGTACTTC
CASSPRQGTAYEQYF
>TRBV5-1|TRBJ2-7|-|-
TGCGCCAGCAGCCCCCGACTAGACGGGAGCGAGCAGTACTTC
CASSPRLDGSEQYF
>TRBV19|TRBJ2-7|-|TRBD2
TGTGCCAGCCGGTTCGAGACTAGCGGAGACTACGAGCAGTACTTC
CASRFETSGDYEQYF
>TRBV7-2|TRBJ1-5|-|TRBD1
TGTGCCAGCAGCTTCGGAGACAGGGGACTAAATCAGCCCCAGCATTTT
CASSFGDRGLNQPQHF
>TRBV27|TRBJ2-7|-|-
TGTGCCAGCAGTTTATCACTCAGGGTCCCGGGACTCGGTCTATACGAGCAGTACTTC
CASSLSLRVPGLGLYEQYF
>TRBV25-1|TRBJ2-1|-|TRBD1
TGTGCCAGCAGCCGGGACAGCCCCTTCAATGAGCAGTTCTTC
CASSRDSPFNEQFF
>TRBV2|TRBJ2-1|-|-
TGTGCCAGCAGCGAAGGGACCCAGAGCTCCTACAATGAGCAGTTCTTC
CASSEGTQSSYNEQFF
>TRBV11-2|TRBJ2-7|-|-
TGTGCCAGCAGCTTAGCGGGAGAGGCCGACGAGCAGTACTTC
CASSLAGEADEQYF
>TRBV4-1|TRBJ2-4|-|-
TGCGCCAGCAGCCACCTGGACTTAGCCAAAAACATTCAGTACTTC
CASSHLDLAKNIQYF
>TRBV5-1|TRBJ2-7|-|-
TGCGCCAGCGGCAGCGGGTTCGGTAGGTACGAGCAGTACTTC
CASGSGFGRYEQYF
>TRBV7-5|TRBJ2-7|-|-
TGTGTCAGAAGCCCAATACAGGGGGCCACCTACGAGCAGTACTTC
CVRSPIQGATYEQYF
>TRBV20-1|TRBJ2-7|-|-
TGCAGTGCTCCTCGCGAAGCGGTACAGTACTTC
CSAPREAVQYF
>TRBV4-1|TRBJ1-2|-|-
TGCGCCAGCAGCCAATTTCCCAACTACTATGGCTACACCTTC
CASSQFPNYYGYTF
>TRBV2|TRBJ2-7|-|TRBD1
TGTGCCAGCAGCCGGGACAGGGGAGACGAGCAGTACTTC
CASSRDRGDEQYF
>TRBV19|TRBJ2-7|-|-
TGTGCCAGTAGTATCCTACAGGGCACTTCCTACGAGCAGTACTTC
CASSILQGTSYEQYF
>TRBV19|TRBJ2-2|-|TRBD1
TGTGCCAGTAGTATGGGACAGGGGGCTACCGGGGAGCTGTTTTTT
CASSMGQGATGELFF
>TRBV4-1|TRBJ2-1|-|TRBD2
TGCGCCAGCAGCCAAGGAGACGGACTAGCGGGAGGGGATGAGCAGTTCTTC
CASSQGDGLAGGDEQFF
>TRBV18|TRBJ1-2|-|-
TGTGCCAGCTCTCCAGGGGCAACCTATGGCTACACCTTC
CASSPGATYGYTF